Listed below are T cell receptor beta chains from one sample, sequenced in a study of response to subunit inactivated influenza vaccine. TCRdb used MiXCR to reprocess the RT-PCR reads, holding one entry per CDR3 protein. The sample lists more than 450,000 distinct CDR3 sequences; roughly 12% were seen once. This specimen consisted of PBMCs from blood, obtained on the day of vaccination. All receptors come from a man in his forties or fifties who received an inactivated influenza vaccine. The CDR3 runs from the conserved cysteine through the conserved F or W. The D gene is left open where the match is weak. Not every row has a clone size; where given, it reads once, few, many or a size class.

D: TRBD1; J: TRBJ1-2; V: TRBV10-3; size: many; length: 13; DNA: TGTGCCATCATGGGGACAGGGAACTATGGCTACACCTTC; CDR3: CAIMGTGNYGYTF
D: .; J: TRBJ1-5; V: TRBV3-1; size: many; length: 15; DNA: TGTGCCAGCAGCCAAGATCCTGGTAGCAATCAGCCCCAGCATTTT; CDR3: CASSQDPGSNQPQHF
D: .; J: TRBJ1-5; V: TRBV30; size: few; length: 13; DNA: TGTGCCTGGAGTTTGGGTAGCAATCAGCCCCAGCATTTT; CDR3: CAWSLGSNQPQHF
D: .; J: TRBJ2-7; V: TRBV3-1; size: .; length: 12; DNA: TGTGCTAGCAGCGCGGACAGCTACGCGCAGTACTTC; CDR3: CASSADSYAQYF
D: .; J: TRBJ2-3; V: TRBV5-1; size: few; length: 16; DNA: TGCGCCAGCAGCTTGAGGACAGGACTACGCACAGATACGCAGTATTTT; CDR3: CASSLRTGLRTDTQYF
D: TRBD2; J: TRBJ2-3; V: TRBV7-2; size: many; length: 16; DNA: TGTGCCAGCAGCCCGGGGGTAGCGGGGGGCACAGATACGCAGTATTTT; CDR3: CASSPGVAGGTDTQYF
D: .; J: TRBJ2-7; V: TRBV12-3/TRBV12-4; size: .; length: 13; DNA: TGTGCCAGCAGTAACACAGATAACTACGAGCAGTACTTC; CDR3: CASSNTDNYEQYF
D: TRBD1; J: TRBJ2-3; V: TRBV12-3/TRBV12-4; size: .; length: 15; DNA: TGTGCCAGCAGTCCCCGGACAGGGAAGACAGATACGCAGTATTTT; CDR3: CASSPRTGKTDTQYF
D: TRBD2; J: TRBJ2-5; V: TRBV15; size: few; length: 17; DNA: TGTGCCACCAGCAGAGCCCTAGCGGCGAAGTACCAAGAGACCCAGTACTTC; CDR3: CATSRALAAKYQETQYF
D: TRBD1; J: TRBJ1-6; V: TRBV4-3; size: few; length: 17; DNA: TGCGCCAGCAGCCAAGGCACTAACGACAGGGCGAATTCACCCCTCCACTTT; CDR3: CASSQGTNDRANSPLHF
D: TRBD1; J: TRBJ1-1; V: TRBV3-1; size: many; length: 14; DNA: TGTGCCAGCAGCCCTAGGGACAGGACCACTGAAGCTTTCTTT; CDR3: CASSPRDRTTEAFF
D: TRBD2; J: TRBJ2-1; V: TRBV7-3; size: .; length: 14; DNA: TGTGCCAGCAGCATAGCGGGGCTTTACAATGAGCAGTTCTTC; CDR3: CASSIAGLYNEQFF
D: .; J: TRBJ1-3; V: TRBV20-1; size: .; length: 16; DNA: TGCAGTGCTTCTTTGCAGGGCCCCCTCTCTGGAAACACCATATATTTT; CDR3: CSASLQGPLSGNTIYF
D: TRBD2; J: TRBJ2-5; V: TRBV6-1; size: .; length: 16; DNA: TGTGCCAGCAGTGGGGCGGTTAGCGGGACGGGGGAGACCCAGTACTTC; CDR3: CASSGAVSGTGETQYF
D: .; J: TRBJ2-1; V: TRBV7-2; size: few; length: 22; DNA: TGTGCCAGCAGCTTATTATTAGGCAGCGGGTTCTCCGGACTTAGCTCCTACAATGAGCAGTTCTTC; CDR3: CASSLLLGSGFSGLSSYNEQFF
D: .; J: TRBJ2-2; V: TRBV7-3; size: .; length: 15; DNA: TGTGCCAGCAGCTTACGGGGTAGTGGCACCGGGGAGCTGTTTTTT; CDR3: CASSLRGSGTGELFF
D: TRBD1; J: TRBJ1-2; V: TRBV12-3/TRBV12-4; size: few; length: 14; DNA: TGTGCCAGCAGTTCGGGACAGGTGCTCTATGGCTACACCTTC; CDR3: CASSSGQVLYGYTF
D: .; J: TRBJ2-2; V: TRBV29-1; size: .; length: 16; DNA: TGCAGCGCTAAGGGGTGGCCAGGGCCCAACACCGGGGAGCTGTTTTTT; CDR3: CSAKGWPGPNTGELFF
D: TRBD1; J: TRBJ2-1; V: TRBV12-3/TRBV12-4; size: .; length: 15; DNA: TGTGCCAGCAGTTTCGGGACAGGGCCTTCCAATGAGCAGTTCTTC; CDR3: CASSFGTGPSNEQFF
D: .; J: TRBJ1-2; V: TRBV10-2; size: few; length: 16; DNA: TGCGCCACCCTCGTGAGGACCGAAACAGCTAACTATGGCTACACCTTC; CDR3: CATLVRTETANYGYTF
D: .; J: TRBJ2-5; V: TRBV5-6; size: .; length: 16; DNA: TGTGCCAGCAGCTTAACCTCCCCCGGGGGCCAAGAGACCCAGTACTTC; CDR3: CASSLTSPGGQETQYF
D: TRBD1; J: TRBJ1-5; V: TRBV7-2; size: few; length: 16; DNA: TGTGCCAGCAGCCCCGACAGGGTCAGGAGCAATCAGCCCCAGCATTTT; CDR3: CASSPDRVRSNQPQHF
D: TRBD2; J: TRBJ2-7; V: TRBV5-6; size: few; length: 14; DNA: TGTGCCAGCAGCTTTCAGGGGACTAGCGCTCGGCAGTACTTC; CDR3: CASSFQGTSARQYF
D: .; J: TRBJ2-3; V: TRBV5-5; size: few; length: 16; DNA: TGTGCCAGCAGTTTTGTTCCGGGAACCCACACAGATACGCAGTATTTT; CDR3: CASSFVPGTHTDTQYF
D: .; J: TRBJ2-2; V: TRBV6-2/TRBV6-3; size: few; length: 12; DNA: TGTGCCAGCCAACGCCCCACCGGGGAGCTGTTTTTT; CDR3: CASQRPTGELFF
D: TRBD2; J: TRBJ2-1; V: TRBV5-1; size: .; length: 17; DNA: TGCGCCAGCAGTTCGAAACGACTAGCGATCTCCTACAATGAGCAGTTCTTC; CDR3: CASSSKRLAISYNEQFF
D: TRBD2; J: TRBJ2-3; V: TRBV5-1; size: .; length: 17; DNA: TGCGCCAGCAGCTCGGGGACTAGCGGGAGAAGTGGGGATACGCAGTATTTT; CDR3: CASSSGTSGRSGDTQYF
D: .; J: TRBJ1-4; V: TRBV28; size: .; length: 15; DNA: TGTGCCAGCACTTACGAGGACGGATGGAATGAAAAACTGTTTTTT; CDR3: CASTYEDGWNEKLFF
D: TRBD1; J: TRBJ1-4; V: TRBV4-2; size: few; length: 18; DNA: TGTGCCAGCAGCCAGCGCGTTGGGACAGGGGGAAGTAATGAAAAACTGTTTTTT; CDR3: CASSQRVGTGGSNEKLFF
D: .; J: TRBJ1-1; V: TRBV11-2; size: .; length: 16; DNA: TGTGCCAGCAGCTTAGTTTCGTGGGGTTCGAACACTGAAGCTTTCTTT; CDR3: CASSLVSWGSNTEAFF
D: .; J: TRBJ1-5; V: TRBV7-6; size: many; length: 16; DNA: TGTGCCAGCAGCCCACTTACCGGGCCCACAAATCAGCCCCAGCATTTT; CDR3: CASSPLTGPTNQPQHF
D: .; J: TRBJ2-3; V: TRBV4-3; size: .; length: 14; DNA: TGCGCCAGCAGCCATCAGAATTCCATAGATACGCAGTATTTT; CDR3: CASSHQNSIDTQYF
D: TRBD1; J: TRBJ1-2; V: TRBV2; size: few; length: 14; DNA: TGTGCCGGCGGAATTGACAGGGGGTCTCCAGGCTACACCTTC; CDR3: CAGGIDRGSPGYTF
D: .; J: TRBJ1-2; V: TRBV7-9; size: .; length: 14; DNA: .; CDR3: CASSLLPFGNGYTF
D: .; J: TRBJ1-4; V: TRBV14; size: many; length: 13; DNA: TGTGCCAGCAGTTACAACAGGAATGAAAAACTGTTTTTT; CDR3: CASSYNRNEKLFF
D: TRBD1; J: TRBJ2-4; V: TRBV5-1; size: few; length: 14; DNA: TGCGCCAGCAGCCGGGACAGGGCCGAAAACATTCAGTACTTC; CDR3: CASSRDRAENIQYF
D: TRBD1; J: TRBJ1-1; V: TRBV5-1; size: .; length: 13; DNA: TGCGCCAGCAGCTGGGACAGAAACACTGAAGCTTTCTTT; CDR3: CASSWDRNTEAFF
D: .; J: TRBJ1-6; V: TRBV14; size: few; length: 16; DNA: TGTGCCAGCAGCCAGAACTTGACAGGCTTCAATTCACCCCTCCACTTT; CDR3: CASSQNLTGFNSPLHF
D: TRBD2; J: TRBJ2-1; V: TRBV20-1; size: .; length: 13; DNA: TGCAGTGCTAGGGCTAGCGGGACGAGTGAGCAGTTCTTC; CDR3: CSARASGTSEQFF
D: TRBD1; J: TRBJ1-4; V: TRBV29-1; size: many; length: 13; DNA: TGCAGCGCCGGGGACAGGCGGGGGGAAAAACTGTTTTTT; CDR3: CSAGDRRGEKLFF
D: .; J: TRBJ2-3; V: TRBV28; size: .; length: 13; DNA: TGTGCCAGCAGTCCCCCCGACACAGATACGCAGTATTTT; CDR3: CASSPPDTDTQYF
D: TRBD2; J: TRBJ2-2; V: TRBV4-1; size: many; length: 17; DNA: TGCGCCAGCAGCCGGAGGCTAGCGGGGGGAATCACCGGGGAGCTGTTTTTT; CDR3: CASSRRLAGGITGELFF
D: TRBD2; J: TRBJ2-3; V: TRBV11-2; size: .; length: 18; DNA: TGTGCCAGCAGCTCGGGACTAGCGGGAGGAGAGTACACAGATACGCAGTATTTT; CDR3: CASSSGLAGGEYTDTQYF